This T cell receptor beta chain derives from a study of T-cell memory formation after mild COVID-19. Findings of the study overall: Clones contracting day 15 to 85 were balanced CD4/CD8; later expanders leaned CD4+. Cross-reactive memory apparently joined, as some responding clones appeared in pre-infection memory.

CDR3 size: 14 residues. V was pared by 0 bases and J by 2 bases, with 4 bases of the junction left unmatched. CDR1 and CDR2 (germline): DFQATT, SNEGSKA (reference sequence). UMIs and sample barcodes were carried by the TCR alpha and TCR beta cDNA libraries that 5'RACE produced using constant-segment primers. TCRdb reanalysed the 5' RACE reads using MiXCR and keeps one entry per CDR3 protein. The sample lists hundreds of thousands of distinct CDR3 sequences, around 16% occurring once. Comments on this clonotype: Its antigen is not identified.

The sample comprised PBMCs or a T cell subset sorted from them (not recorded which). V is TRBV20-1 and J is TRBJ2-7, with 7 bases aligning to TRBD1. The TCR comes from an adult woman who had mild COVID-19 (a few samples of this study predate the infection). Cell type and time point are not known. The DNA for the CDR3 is TGCAGTGCTAGAGATTCACAGGGGACCTACGAGCAGTACTTC. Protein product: CSARDSQGTYEQYF.